What follows are 7 T cell receptor beta chains derived from one specimen sequenced in a study of CDR3 diversity in severe acne. TCRdb redid the calling of the PCR reads with MiXCR, one entry per CDR3 protein. The sample lists roughly 100,000 distinct CDR3 sequences, under 60% occurring once. Sequencing was carried out using blood. These receptor sequences come from a male donor with acne.

Concerning this clonotype: A much larger clone lies a single base off, so this may be a read error. V and J are TRBV24-1 and TRBJ1-5, with D maybe TRBD1 (6 bases). The CDR3 has 16 amino acids. V was cut by 4 bases and J by 2 bases, with 14 bases left in between. The germline V gene encodes CDR1 KGHDR and CDR2 SFDVKD. In DNA, the CDR3 is TGTGCCACCAGTGAATCACGGGGGGCCGGCAATCAGCCCCAGCATTTT. Translated, it gives CATSESRGAGNQPQHF.

The chain employs TRBV10-3 and TRBJ1-5; D not resolved. CDR3 size: 15 residues. Germline V gives CDR1 ENHRY, CDR2 SYGVKD. Trimming took off 3 bases at V and 1 base at J, with 10 bases between the two ends. The chain's CDR3 is CAISDGRLSNQPQHF. As DNA, the CDR3 is TGTGCCATCAGTGACGGTCGACTGAGCAATCAGCCCCAGCATTTT.

The genes are TRBV7-2 and TRBJ1-2; D not certain. This CDR3 comprises 11 residues. V was trimmed by 3 bases and J by 4 bases, leaving 3 bases between them. Germline CDR1 and CDR2: SGHTA and FQGNSA. In DNA, the CDR3 is TGTGCCAGCAGCTTGAGCTATGGCTACACCTTC. Protein product: CASSLSYGYTF.

In this sample, this clonotype turned up many times. This chain links TRBV11-2 with TRBJ2-7; 10 positions agree with TRBD2. Germline V gene data show CDR1 as SGHAT and CDR2 as FQNNGV. V lost 5 bases to trimming and J lost 0 bases; unmatched junction nucleotides: 4. This CDR3 has 15 residues. The CDR3 here is CASSILAGGSYEQYF. The CDR3 region has the DNA TGTGCCAGCAGCATATTAGCGGGAGGCTCCTACGAGCAGTACTTC.

This clonotype was recorded many times. The chain uses TRBV12-3 or TRBV12-4 and TRBJ2-1; maybe TRBD2 (5 bases). This CDR3 is built from 15 residues. With 3 bases removed from V and 3 bases from J, the gap between germline ends came to 12 bases. The DNA of the CDR3 is TGTGCCAGCAGTTTGCAGTCGGGGAACTACAATGAGCAGTTCTTC. Encoded protein: CASSLQSGNYNEQFF.

This chain links TRBV15 with TRBJ1-3; D may be TRBD1 (6 bases). Germline V CDR1 and CDR2: LNHNV, YYDKDF (reference sequence). The CDR3 loop spans 15 amino acids. The V and J ends lost 0 bases and 0 bases respectively, with 6 bases between them. The CDR3 coding sequence is TGTGCCACCAGCAGAGACAGGGGCTCTGGAAACACCATATATTTT. It translates to CATSRDRGSGNTIYF.

V gene TRBV20-1 combines with J gene TRBJ2-1; 8 nucleotides line up with TRBD2. In germline, CDR1 is DFQATT, CDR2 SNEGSKA (reference sequence). This CDR3 spans 15 amino acids. V lost 6 bases to trimming and J lost 3 bases; unmatched junction nucleotides: 10. The CDR3 region has the DNA TGCAGTGCCCTAACCGGGAGGGCCTTCTACAATGAGCAGTTCTTC. Encoded protein: CSALTGRAFYNEQFF.